This T cell receptor beta chain was documented in a study of beta chain features in type 1 diabetes. Study findings and constraints: Among all four CD4+ subsets, Type 1 diabetes patients had TCRB CDR3s that were moderately but significantly shorter.

Per germline, CDR1 GTSNPN and CDR2 SVGIG (reference sequence). With V trimmed by 1 base and J by 8 bases, 6 bases remained unmatched. This CDR3 is built from 13 residues. Investigators reverse transcribed all isolated RNA, so they sequenced expressed TCRB transcripts. Method: immunoSEQ multiplex PCR; TCRdb's copy keeps in-frame clones and lacks some. The sample yields 630,000 or so clones, roughly an eighth seen once. Concerning this clone: The antigen remains undetermined. This sample also contains other DNA sequences that code for the same CDR3.

The sample comprised naive CD4+ T cells from blood. The V and J genes are TRBV30 and TRBJ1-2; the match to TRBD1 covers 8 bases. This sequence was found in a man younger than 35 with type 1 diabetes. CDR3 protein: CAWSAQGAGGYTF. The DNA of the CDR3 is TGTGCCTGGAGTGCCCAGGGGGCGGGCGGCTACACCTTC.